The 29 T cell receptor beta chains below were found in one sample sequenced in a study of T cell responses to AZD1222 COVID-19 vaccine. TCRdb keeps only in-frame clones here, not all; method: immunoSEQ multiplex PCR. The sample consists of 150,000 to 200,000 clones, 85% to 90% of them appearing once. The sequencing used peripheral blood, collected 28 days after the second dose of the MenACWY control vaccine. These receptors all stem from an adult who received the MenACWY meningococcal vaccine as a control.

The rearrangement links TRBV5-4 to TRBJ2-3, with unresolved D. Germline V CDR1 and CDR2: SGHNT, YYREEE (reference sequence). Trimming shortened V by 5 bases and J by 0 bases, and 10 bases separated the two germline ends. The CDR3 covers 14 residues. CDR3 coding DNA: TGTGCCAGCAGTTCGGAAAAGAGCACAGATACGCAGTATTTT. It specifies CASSSEKSTDTQYF.

The chain is built from TRBV5-6 and TRBJ2-7; the D is unclear. The CDR3 length is 16 residues. V lost 3 bases and J 0 bases, leaving 16 bases between the germline ends. CDR1 is SGHDT and CDR2 is YYEEEE in the germline V gene. CDR3: CASSSLIIPSSYEQYF. In nucleotides, the CDR3 is TGTGCCAGCAGCTCGCTCATTATACCTTCCTCCTACGAGCAGTACTTC.

This chain joins TRBV2 and TRBJ1-5; 11 bases are a match to TRBD1. Germline CDR1 SNHLY, CDR2 FYNNEI. The trim removed 4 bases at V and 6 bases at J, leaving 2 bases unmatched. The CDR3 spans 14 residues. The CDR3 region is CASSGTGGSQPQHF. The DNA of the CDR3 is TGTGCCAGCAGTGGGACAGGGGGCAGTCAGCCCCAGCATTTT.

This chain uses TRBV28 with TRBJ1-5, with TRBD1 matching 10 bases. The germline CDR1 and CDR2 sequences are MDHEN and SYDVKM. The CDR3 has 15 amino acids. The V and J ends lost 3 bases and 3 bases, in that order; junction bases with no gene match: 2. CDR3 in amino acids: CASSFGQGVNQPQHF. In DNA, the CDR3 is TGTGCCAGCAGTTTCGGACAGGGGGTCAATCAGCCCCAGCATTTT.

V usage is TRBV10-1 and J usage is TRBJ1-5; D uncertain. The CDR3 loop spans 13 amino acids. V dropped 6 bases and J dropped 6 bases, with 12 bases sitting between them. Germline V gene sequence: CDR1 WNHNN, CDR2 SYGVQD (reference sequence). CDR3 in amino acids: CASRSVGSQPQHF. DNA for the CDR3: TGCGCCAGCAGATCGGTGGGTAGTCAGCCCCAGCATTTT.

In this sample, this clone turned up once. The chain combines TRBV6-5 with TRBJ1-3, with 7 bases fitting TRBD1. CDR3 length: 15 residues. Germline trimming cut 6 bases from V and 4 bases from J; bases unmatched to any gene: 9. The germline V gene has CDR1 MNHEY and CDR2 SVGAGI. This CDR3 is CASSKTGDTGNTIYF. The CDR3 nucleotides read TGTGCCAGCAGCAAAACAGGGGACACCGGAAACACCATATATTTT.

This clone was observed once. This chain links TRBV18 with TRBJ2-3; D gene ambiguous. The germline V gene encodes CDR1 KGHSH and CDR2 LQKENI. Trimming left V 3 bases short and J 3 bases short, with 7 bases between. CDR3 length: 13 residues. The CDR3 sequence is CASSPTGTDTQYF. The CDR3 nucleotides are TGTGCCAGCTCACCGACGGGTACAGATACGCAGTATTTT.

This chain connects TRBV28 to TRBJ2-3, with D perhaps matching TRBD1 (6 bases). The V gene lost 8 bases and the J gene lost 5 bases, with 14 bases spanning the gap. Germline CDR1 MDHEN, CDR2 SYDVKM. There are 13 residues in the CDR3. The CDR3 sequence is CASSRQVLDTQYF. The DNA for the CDR3 is TGTGCCAGCTCACGACAGGTTCTAGATACGCAGTATTTT.

V is TRBV14 and J is TRBJ2-5; D perhaps matches TRBD1 (5 bases). Trimming stripped 0 bases from V and 8 bases from J, with 7 bases between. The germline V gene has CDR1 SGHDN and CDR2 FVKESK. CDR3 length equals 12 residues. The CDR3, as DNA: TGTGCCAGCAGCCAAGATGGGGCAACCCAGTACTTC. As protein: CASSQDGATQYF. The variable domain in full, completed from reference TRBV14 and TRBJ2-5, reads EAGVTQFPSHSVIEKGQTVTLRCDPISGHDNLYWYRRVMGKEIKFLLHFVKESKQDESGMPNNRFLAERTGGTYSTLKVQPAELEDSGVYFCASSQDGATQYFGPGTRLLVL.

J is TRBJ2-5 and V is TRBV5-1; perhaps TRBD2 as D (6 bases). Trimming pared 7 bases from V and 0 bases from J, leaving 10 bases between. CDR1 SGHRS and CDR2 YFSETQ come from the germline V gene. The CDR3 loop spans 13 amino acids. CDR3 loop: CASGRDYQETQYF. Written as DNA, the CDR3 is TGCGCCAGCGGAAGGGACTACCAAGAGACCCAGTACTTC.

This chain links TRBV27 with TRBJ2-5; 7 positions match TRBD2. The CDR3 runs to 15 residues. V lost 3 bases and J lost 4; bases outside the gene matches: 8. Germline V gives CDR1 MNHEY, CDR2 SMNVEV (reference sequence). The CDR3 bases are TGTGCCAGCAGTTTCCGAGGGAGGGCCGGAGAGACCCAGTACTTC. It is translated as CASSFRGRAGETQYF.

The chain joins TRBV7-8 to TRBJ2-7, with D tentatively TRBD1 (6 bases). From germline, CDR1 is SGHVS and CDR2 FQNEAQ. The CDR3 contains 14 residues. Trimming left V 3 bases short and J 3 bases short, with 12 bases between. CDR3: CASSFGTRIYEQYF. Written as DNA, the CDR3 is TGTGCCAGCAGCTTCGGGACAAGAATCTACGAGCAGTACTTC.

The chain joins TRBV24-1 to TRBJ2-1; perhaps D is TRBD1 or TRBD2 (6 bases each). The CDR3 has 13 residues. Germline CDR1 reads KGHDR; CDR2 reads SFDVKD. The V gene lost 9 bases and the J gene lost 0 bases, with 8 bases spanning the gap. CDR3 protein: CATGGGSYNEQFF. The CDR3 DNA reads as TGTGCCACCGGAGGGGGCTCCTACAATGAGCAGTTCTTC.

This chain uses TRBV24-1 with TRBJ1-6; 7 nucleotides align to TRBD1. Germline assignment: CDR1 KGHDR and CDR2 SFDVKD. The CDR3 extends over 13 amino acids. J was trimmed by 14 bases and V by 7 bases; bases with no gene match: 10. The CDR3 DNA reads TGTGCCACCAGGGACTCAGGGGGTGTCTCCCTCCACTTT. Its translation: CATRDSGGVSLHF.

The chain has TRBV13 and TRBJ2-1, with D perhaps given as TRBD1 or TRBD2 (5 bases each). This CDR3 comprises 16 residues. The germline CDR1 and CDR2 sequences are PRHDT and FYEKMQ (reference sequence). Trimming shortened V by 3 bases and J by 6 bases, and 18 bases separated the two germline ends. CDR3 sequence: CASSFDGGVGSNEQFF. CDR3 DNA: TGTGCCAGCAGCTTTGATGGGGGAGTGGGATCCAATGAGCAGTTCTTC.

The chain has TRBV7-2 and TRBJ1-2; no reliable D call. The V and J ends lost 5 bases and 5 bases respectively, with 15 bases between them. Germline-derived CDR1 and CDR2 are SGHTA and FQGNSA. The CDR3 is 14 residues long. The CDR3 protein is CASSPNMRPYGYTF. The CDR3 region has the DNA TGTGCCAGCAGCCCGAACATGCGTCCTTATGGCTACACCTTC.

V gene TRBV4-2 combines with J gene TRBJ1-4; D gene ambiguous. Trimming removed 3 bases at V and 3 bases at J, with 20 bases between. This CDR3 spans 18 amino acids. Germline-derived CDR1 and CDR2 are LGHNA and YNFKEQ. The CDR3 here is CASSHGPRPGSPNEKLFF. CDR3 in DNA: TGTGCCAGCAGCCACGGTCCCAGGCCGGGGTCACCTAATGAAAAACTGTTTTTT.

The chain has TRBV7-9 and TRBJ1-1; 7 positions match TRBD1. This CDR3 is built from 14 residues. The trim removed 3 bases at V and 3 bases at J, leaving 4 bases unmatched. Germline CDR1 is SEHNR and CDR2 is FQNEAQ (reference sequence). The CDR3 sequence is CASSFSTGDTEAFF. The CDR3 DNA reads TGTGCCAGCAGCTTTTCTACAGGGGACACTGAAGCTTTCTTT.

J is TRBJ1-2 and V is TRBV12-3 or TRBV12-4; D unresolved. The CDR3 spans 12 residues. The germline V and J ends were trimmed by 4 bases and 8 bases, with 11 bases remaining between them. CDR3 in amino acids: CASSSLTLGYTF. The DNA of the CDR3 is TGTGCCAGCAGTTCCCTGACTCTGGGCTACACCTTC.

Here the CDR3 reads CASSTDRASGETQYF. The CDR3 bases are TGCGCCAGCAGCACCGACAGGGCCTCAGGAGAGACCCAGTACTTC. The rearrangement links TRBV5-1 to TRBJ2-5, with 7 bases identical to TRBD1. This CDR3 is built from 15 residues. V was pared by 4 bases and J by 4 bases, with 10 bases of the junction left unmatched. Germline loops: CDR1 SGHRS, CDR2 YFSETQ.

The count of this clone is one. This rearrangement joins TRBV10-3 to TRBJ1-2; a weak D match, TRBD1 (6 bases). V was pared by 10 bases and J by 4 bases, with 13 bases between. Germline assignment: CDR1 ENHRY and CDR2 SYGVKD. The CDR3 contains 12 residues. The CDR3 DNA sequence: TGTGCCACCAACAGGGAAAGCTATGGCTACACCTTC. This gives the protein CATNRESYGYTF.

Notes on this clone: The DNA is left out, because the CDR3 cannot be placed on it with certainty; the CDR3 is given as TCRdb lists it. This chain connects TRBV11-2 to TRBJ1-2; TRBD1, the D gene given by the table, was not confirmed from the DNA. In germline, CDR1 is SGHAT, CDR2 FQNNGV. The CDR3 has 12 residues if both end residues are counted. The CDR3 is CASSSSTVGYTF.

This chain uses TRBV7-9 with TRBJ1-2; D unresolved. Germline assignment: CDR1 SEHNR and CDR2 FQNEAQ (reference sequence). This CDR3 has 14 amino acids. Trimming removed 3 bases from V and 5 bases from J, with 13 bases in between. The CDR3 nucleotides read TGTGCCAGCAGCTTTTCCCGTCCTTCATATGGCTACACCTTC. Amino acids: CASSFSRPSYGYTF.

This clone was seen only once. The CDR3 DNA follows: TGCAGTGCTAGTCTCCTGAACACTGAAGCTTTCTTT. Protein sequence: CSASLLNTEAFF. The gene calls are TRBV20-1 and TRBJ1-1; D remains ambiguous. Germline V CDR1 and CDR2: DFQATT, SNEGSKA (reference sequence). The ends were cut back, 3 bases at V and 0 bases at J, with 5 bases in the middle. The CDR3 has 12 amino acids.

In its sample, this clone was seen once. The CDR3 DNA is TGTGCCAGCACCTCTAGGGACTCCAGGAAGCTGTTTTTT. It is translated as CASTSRDSRKLFF. J is TRBJ2-2 and V is TRBV28, with a possible D match to TRBD2 (6 bases). The CDR3 is 13 residues long. Per the germline V gene, CDR1 is MDHEN and CDR2 is SYDVKM. V was pared by 7 bases and J by 12 bases, with 18 bases between.

The rearrangement joins TRBV28 to TRBJ2-5, with D possibly matching TRBD2 (6 bases). CDR3 length: 15 residues. The V gene lost 4 bases and the J gene lost 4 bases, with 16 bases spanning the gap. In germline, CDR1 is MDHEN, CDR2 SYDVKM. DNA of the CDR3: TGTGCCAGCAGTTCCCGGGAGCGTGTTAGAGAGACCCAGTACTTC. As protein: CASSSRERVRETQYF.

The chain has TRBV7-9 and TRBJ1-2; D remains ambiguous. The CDR3 loop spans 12 amino acids. The ends were cut back, 1 base at V and 6 bases at J, with 6 bases in the middle. Germline CDR1 SEHNR, CDR2 FQNEAQ (reference sequence). The CDR3 region is CASSLEGDGYTF. CDR3 coding DNA: TGTGCCAGCAGCTTAGAAGGAGATGGCTACACCTTC. The full variable domain, its missing parts supplied by reference TRBV7-9 and TRBJ1-2, is DTGVSQNPRHKITKRGQNVTFRCDPISEHNRLYWYRQTLGQGPEFLTYFQNEAQLEKSRLLSDRFSAERPKGSFSTLEIQRTEQGDSAMYLCASSLEGDGYTFGSGTRLTVV.

Here the CDR3 reads CASSEVPFSGNTIYF. CDR3 nucleotide sequence: TGTGCCAGCAGTGAAGTGCCCTTCTCTGGAAACACCATATATTTT. The chain combines TRBV2 with TRBJ1-3; D is uncertain. Germline assignment: CDR1 SNHLY and CDR2 FYNNEI. Trimming took off 1 base at V and 0 bases at J, with 7 bases between the two ends. CDR3 length: 15 residues.

This rearrangement joins TRBV4-1 to TRBJ2-7; D is uncertain. V shed 3 bases and J shed 3 bases, with 9 bases lying between them. The germline gives CDR1 MGHRA, CDR2 YSYEKL. CDR3 length equals 13 residues. DNA of the CDR3: TGCGCCAGCAGCCACCCCGACGGCTACGAGCAGTACTTC. It specifies CASSHPDGYEQYF.